Listed below are T cell receptor beta chains from one sample, sequenced in a study of blood T cell repertoires in COVID-19. Clones were sequenced by immunoSEQ multiplex PCR, and TCRdb holds only the in-frame ones, with some missing. The data show over 90,000 clones, 87% seen once. The sequencing sample was made of peripheral blood. These receptors were collected from a human donor in a cohort sampled during active COVID-19. Each CDR3 is given with its conserved first and last residue. D genes are given only for firm matches. For some rows the clone size is stated as once, few or many, or as a class when expanded; others skip it.

v_gene	abundance	j_gene	d_gene	CDR3aa	CDR3nt
TRBV15	.	TRBJ2-5	TRBD2	CATSSVERGETQYF	TGTGCCACCAGCAGTGTGGAGCGGGGAGAGACCCAGTACTTC
TRBV29-1	.	TRBJ2-3	.	CTARARGYTDTQYF	TGCACCGCCAGGGCTCGCGGATACACAGATACGCAGTATTTT
TRBV5-1	.	TRBJ1-2	TRBD1	CASSLTGDPNYGYTF	TGCGCCAGCAGCTTGACAGGGGATCCTAACTATGGCTACACCTTC
TRBV6-4	.	TRBJ2-2	TRBD2	CASTPTSGRARTGELFF	TGTGCCAGCACCCCAACTAGCGGGAGAGCGCGGACCGGGGAGCTGTTTTTT
TRBV3-1/TRBV3-2	.	TRBJ2-7	.	CASSPPGDLPEQYF	TGTGCCAGCAGCCCCCCGGGGGACCTCCCGGAGCAGTACTTC
TRBV19	.	TRBJ2-2	.	CASQTGGVNTGELFF	TGTGCCAGCCAAACCGGCGGGGTGAACACCGGGGAGCTGTTTTTT
TRBV6-5	.	TRBJ1-5	TRBD1	CASRGQGQPQHF	TGTGCCAGCAGGGGACAGGGCCAGCCCCAGCATTTT
TRBV28	.	TRBJ2-5	TRBD2	CASRSGRAGETQYF	TGTGCCAGCAGGAGCGGGAGGGCCGGAGAGACCCAGTACTTC
TRBV9	.	TRBJ2-5	TRBD2	CASSTSGSSGETQYF	TGTGCCAGCAGTACTAGCGGCTCTAGCGGGGAGACCCAGTACTTC
TRBV7-9	few	TRBJ2-7	.	CASSLYYEQYF	TGTGCCAGCAGCTTATACTACGAGCAGTACTTC
TRBV9	.	TRBJ1-3	TRBD1	CASSVLQGASGNTIYF	TGTGCCAGCAGCGTGCTACAGGGGGCTTCTGGAAACACCATATATTTT
TRBV7-2	.	TRBJ1-1	TRBD1	CASSNPRQGTEAFF	TGTGCCAGCAGCAACCCCCGACAGGGCACTGAAGCTTTCTTT
TRBV3-1/TRBV3-2	.	TRBJ2-7	TRBD2	CASSLPSGGLLIKYF	TGTGCCAGCAGCCTACCTAGCGGAGGCCTACTAATTAAGTACTTC
TRBV11-2	.	TRBJ2-7	TRBD2	CASSPPSGSLRSPSQQYF	TGTGCCAGCAGCCCGCCTAGCGGGAGCTTACGCTCCCCTAGCCAGCAGTACTTC
TRBV7-6	.	TRBJ2-2	TRBD2	CASSLDGGSHGTGELFF	TGTGCCAGCAGCTTGGACGGCGGGAGTCATGGGACCGGGGAGCTGTTTTTT
TRBV24-1	medium-sized	TRBJ2-1	.	CATSDPGGPECGSYNEQFF	TGTGCCACCAGTGACCCAGGGGGGCCAGAGTGTGGCTCCTACAATGAGCAGTTCTTC
TRBV19	.	TRBJ2-5	TRBD2	CASSIGAGGSETQYF	TGTGCCAGTAGTATCGGAGCGGGAGGGTCCGAGACCCAGTACTTC
TRBV9	.	TRBJ1-6	.	CASSARRNSPLHF	TGTGCCAGCAGCGCCCGGCGGAATTCACCCCTCCACTTT
TRBV4-3	.	TRBJ2-5	.	CASSQEAFSGETQYF	TGCGCCAGCAGCCAGGAGGCGTTCTCGGGGGAGACCCAGTACTTC
TRBV6-5	.	TRBJ2-7	TRBD1	CASSRQGSRNEQYF	TGTGCCAGCAGTAGACAGGGGTCGAGAAACGAGCAGTACTTC
TRBV7-2	.	TRBJ2-3	TRBD2	CASSHSSGSSTDTQYF	TGTGCCAGCAGTCATTCTAGCGGCTCTAGCACAGATACGCAGTATTTT
TRBV2	.	TRBJ1-1	.	CASSEPPGVYTEAFF	TGTGCCAGCAGTGAACCCCCAGGGGTCTACACTGAAGCTTTCTTT
TRBV19	few	TRBJ1-2	TRBD1	CASSPGQGVGYTF	TGTGCCAGTAGTCCTGGACAGGGAGTTGGCTACACCTTC
TRBV6-2/TRBV6-3	.	TRBJ1-3	.	CASSRPQVSGNTIYF	TGTGCCAGCAGTCGACCACAGGTCTCTGGAAACACCATATATTTT
TRBV18	.	TRBJ1-1	TRBD1	CASSPIQGALNTEAFF	TGTGCCAGCTCACCAATACAGGGGGCGCTCAACACTGAAGCTTTCTTT
TRBV7-9	.	TRBJ1-6	TRBD1	CASSSRQGTNSPLHF	TGTGCCAGCAGCTCCCGACAGGGGACGAATTCACCCCTCCACTTT
TRBV7-2	.	TRBJ2-6	TRBD2	CASSGGLAGAGANVLTF	TGTGCCAGCAGCGGCGGACTAGCGGGAGCTGGGGCCAACGTCCTGACTTTC
TRBV6-5	.	TRBJ2-5	.	CASNPRSAGTQYF	TGTGCCAGCAACCCAAGGAGTGCGGGGACCCAGTACTTC
TRBV4-2	.	TRBJ2-5	TRBD2	CASSQEASGTYSVSQTGETQYF	TGTGCCAGCAGCCAAGAGGCCAGCGGGACCTACTCTGTGTCTCAAACGGGGGAGACCCAGTACTTC
TRBV28	.	TRBJ2-7	TRBD2	CASSPQAGRSYEQYF	TGTGCCAGCAGTCCCCAAGCGGGGCGGTCCTACGAGCAGTACTTC
TRBV2	.	TRBJ1-2	TRBD1	CASSRGRDGYTF	TGTGCCAGCAGTAGGGGGCGGGATGGCTACACCTTC
TRBV6-5	.	TRBJ1-1	.	CASSWQGNTEAFF	TGTGCCAGCAGTTGGCAGGGGAACACTGAAGCTTTCTTT
TRBV5-1	.	TRBJ2-7	TRBD1	CASSFLVGQGNEQYF	TGCGCCAGCAGCTTCTTAGTCGGACAGGGGAACGAGCAGTACTTC
TRBV28	.	TRBJ1-6	.	CASSSEAGQYYNSPLHF	TGTGCCAGCAGTTCAGAGGCGGGGCAGTACTATAATTCACCCCTCCACTTT
TRBV5-6	.	TRBJ1-5	.	CASSLGAGDQPQHF	TGTGCCAGCAGCTTGGGGGCAGGGGATCAGCCCCAGCATTTT
TRBV28	.	TRBJ2-7	.	CASSGPSHSSGTYEQYF	TGTGCCAGCAGTGGGCCCTCCCATAGTAGTGGCACCTACGAGCAGTACTTC
TRBV4-2	once	TRBJ2-7	.	CASSRRADTYEQYF	TGTGCCAGCAGCCGACGAGCGGATACCTACGAGCAGTACTTC
TRBV27	.	TRBJ2-4	TRBD1	CASSLSGQGSNIQYF	TGTGCCAGCAGTTTATCGGGACAGGGGTCAAACATTCAGTACTTC
TRBV18	.	TRBJ1-1	.	CASSPQLRTEAFF	TGTGCCAGCTCACCACAATTGCGCACTGAAGCTTTCTTT
TRBV12-3/TRBV12-4	.	TRBJ1-1	.	CASRLTGTEAFF	TGTGCCAGCAGGTTAACGGGGACTGAAGCTTTCTTT
TRBV11-2	.	TRBJ2-1	TRBD1	CASRRIQGGKYNEQFF	TGTGCCAGCAGACGTATACAGGGGGGTAAATACAATGAGCAGTTCTTC
TRBV29-1	.	TRBJ1-2	.	CSDQQGDGYTF	TGCAGCGACCAACAGGGAGATGGCTACACCTTC
TRBV11-2	.	TRBJ1-3	TRBD1	CASSLTGDPGNTIYF	TGTGCCAGCAGCTTAACAGGGGATCCTGGAAACACCATATATTTT
TRBV10-3	.	TRBJ2-6	TRBD1	CAISESWTGISGANVLTF	TGTGCCATCAGTGAGTCCTGGACAGGGATCTCTGGGGCCAACGTCCTGACTTTC
TRBV3-1/TRBV3-2	few	TRBJ2-7	TRBD1	CASSPPRTGAAYEQYF	TGTGCCAGCAGCCCCCCTCGGACAGGGGCCGCCTACGAGCAGTACTTC
TRBV4-3	.	TRBJ2-7	TRBD2	CASSQGIAGAYEQYF	TGCGCCAGCAGCCAAGGGATAGCGGGAGCCTACGAGCAGTACTTC
TRBV15	once	TRBJ2-5	TRBD1	CATSSPPGDRVQETQYF	TGTGCCACCAGCTCTCCCCCGGGGGACAGGGTCCAAGAGACCCAGTACTTC
TRBV6-6	.	TRBJ1-5	.	CASSYMEGNQPQHF	TGTGCCAGCAGTTATATGGAGGGCAATCAGCCCCAGCATTTT